This T cell receptor beta chain was sequenced in a study of blood T cell repertoires in COVID-19. Turning to the study itself: Specimens from acute and convalescent COVID-19 originated in the United States, Italy and Spain.

The study recruited people aged roughly 18 to 95 years across more than 20 US areas. Two negative PCRs, clearance, or symptom resolution were required of recovered Cohort 3 donors. This clone was observed a single time. V lost 4 bases to trimming and J lost 4 bases, with 13 bases between them. The CDR3 has 14 residues. The germline gives CDR1 LGHDT, CDR2 YNNKEL (reference sequence). TCRdb's table, derived via immunoSEQ multiplex PCR, lists solely in-frame clones and lacks some. The repertoire has 100,000 to 150,000 clones, roughly 89% of them found once; the top ten carry roughly 3.9%. This receptor was obtained from a woman in her 30s who had recovered from COVID-19. The sequencing input was PBMCs or T cells enriched from blood (not recorded which). The chain joins TRBV3-1 (or the pseudogene TRBV3-2) to TRBJ1-1, with D perhaps TRBD1 (5 bases). The CDR3, as DNA: TGTGCCAGCAGCCCCGGAGCAGGGCCCACTGAAGCTTTCTTT. Its translation: CASSPGAGPTEAFF.